This passage covers 18 T cell receptor beta chains from one sample sequenced in a study of STAT5B mutations in CD4+ large granular lymphocyte leukemia. Clones were read by immunoSEQ multiplex PCR, and TCRdb kept only the in-frame ones, dropping some. The data hold about 20,000 clones, with about 78% observed a single time. The sequenced material came from CD4+ T cells from blood buffy coats. These receptors all stem from a human donor in good health.

The chain recombines TRBV29-1 with TRBJ2-3, with 11 bases aligning to TRBD2. This CDR3 spans 15 amino acids. Germline V gene lookup returns CDR1 SQVTM and CDR2 ANQGSEA. V shed 6 bases and J 3 bases; nucleotides not matched to a gene: 8. The CDR3 is CSVGVAGGPTDTQYF. In DNA form, the CDR3 reads TGCAGCGTAGGAGTAGCGGGGGGGCCGACAGATACGCAGTATTTT.

V usage is TRBV6-1 and J usage is TRBJ2-1, with D unclear. Germline V CDR1 and CDR2: MNHNS, SASEGT. V was clipped by 5 bases and J by 5 bases, with 4 bases between them. The CDR3 loop spans 11 amino acids. CDR3 bases: TGTGCCAGCAGTCCCAACAATGAGCAGTTCTTC. This translates into CASSPNNEQFF.

The rearrangement links TRBV29-1 to TRBJ2-5; D is undetermined. The CDR3 is 10 amino acids. Germline V gene lookup returns CDR1 SQVTM and CDR2 ANQGSEA. V was trimmed by 3 bases and J by 8 bases, leaving 7 bases between them. CDR3 DNA: TGCAGCGTTGATGGGCCCACCCAGTACTTC. Translation gives CSVDGPTQYF.

The chain carries TRBV28 and TRBJ1-4; tentatively, D is TRBD1 (5 bases). This CDR3 region has 16 residues. Trimming shortened V by 3 bases and J by 0 bases, and 11 bases separated the two germline ends. Germline V CDR1 and CDR2: MDHEN, SYDVKM. Written as DNA, the CDR3 is TGTGCCAGCAGTTTGGGGCGGTTCACAACTAATGAAAAACTGTTTTTT. It codes for CASSLGRFTTNEKLFF.

J is TRBJ1-2 and V is TRBV7-2, with unresolved D. Germline values: CDR1 SGHTA, CDR2 FQGNSA. The V and J ends lost 4 bases and 1 base respectively, with 4 bases between them. The CDR3 spans 12 residues. CDR3 loop: CASSWGNYGYTF. The CDR3 nucleotides read TGTGCCAGCAGCTGGGGTAACTATGGCTACACCTTC.

The rearrangement uses TRBV19 and TRBJ1-1; D not resolved. This CDR3 is built from 14 residues. V was cut by 4 bases and J by 3 bases, with 12 bases left in between. The germline V gene encodes CDR1 LNHDA and CDR2 SQIVND (reference sequence). CDR3: CASSSRDRYTEAFF. DNA of the CDR3: TGTGCCAGTAGTAGCCGGGATAGGTACACTGAAGCTTTCTTT.

The CDR3 loop reads CASGTVSSYEQYF. The CDR3 DNA reads as TGTGCCAGCGGAACAGTGAGCTCCTACGAGCAGTACTTC. This rearrangement joins TRBV2 to TRBJ2-5; D ambiguous. The end of the DNA aligns better with TRBJ2-7, so the J call may be wrong. The CDR3 consists of 13 residues. Germline V gives CDR1 SNHLY, CDR2 FYNNEI.

This clone showed up just once. V usage is TRBV7-7 and J usage is TRBJ2-7; 7 nucleotides agree with TRBD1. Per the germline V gene, CDR1 is SSHAT and CDR2 is FNYEAQ (reference sequence). The CDR3 runs to 13 residues. V lost 11 bases, J lost 5 bases, and 12 bases stayed unmatched. The chain's CDR3 is CASAGTDRDEQYF. The CDR3 nucleotides are TGTGCCTCGGCCGGGACAGATCGAGACGAGCAGTACTTC.

The V gene is TRBV5-1, the J gene TRBJ2-3, with D possibly called TRBD1 or TRBD2 (5 bases each). CDR1 SGHRS and CDR2 YFSETQ come from the germline V gene. This CDR3 region has 17 residues. V lost 4 bases to trimming and J lost 1 base, with 19 bases between them. The CDR3 bases are TGCGCCAGCAGCGCCAGTATCGGGACCCCCCGCACAGATACGCAGTATTTT. The encoded protein is CASSASIGTPRTDTQYF.

This clone has more than one count but fewer than ten. The rearrangement joins TRBV9 to TRBJ1-2, with TRBD1 as a possible D gene (5 bases). Germline V gene data show CDR1 as SGDLS and CDR2 as YYNGEE. The CDR3 is 14 amino acids. With 0 bases removed from V and 9 bases from J, the gap between germline ends came to 15 bases. CDR3 sequence (DNA): TGTGCCAGCAGCGTAGCGGAGGGGCGCGGCAGCTACACCTTC. Its translation is CASSVAEGRGSYTF.

The genes are TRBV7-6 and TRBJ2-3; 8 nucleotides match TRBD1. The germline CDR1 and CDR2 sequences are SGHVS and FNYEAQ. The CDR3 is 15 residues long. The V segment lost 3 bases and the J segment 1 base; nucleotides outside the gene matches: 3. Here the CDR3 DNA reads TGTGCCAGCAGCTTTAGGACAGGGCGCACAGATACGCAGTATTTT. It encodes CASSFRTGRTDTQYF.

The V gene is TRBV2, the J gene TRBJ1-1; D is perhaps TRBD1 (6 bases). Germline values: CDR1 SNHLY, CDR2 FYNNEI. CDR3 length equals 17 residues. The V end lost 6 bases, the J end lost 0 bases, and 20 bases lay between the germline ends. The CDR3 is CASSTGLGSLMNTEAFF. CDR3 nucleotide sequence: TGTGCCAGCAGCACAGGGTTAGGCTCTTTAATGAACACTGAAGCTTTCTTT.

The chain is built from TRBV19 and TRBJ2-7, with TRBD1 matching 10 bases. CDR1 is LNHDA, CDR2 SQIVND, per germline (reference sequence). This CDR3 has 14 residues. The junction had 2 bases not matched to a gene; V was cut back by 3 bases and J by 3 bases. The CDR3 loop reads CASSMDRGVYEQYF. The DNA of the CDR3 is TGTGCCAGTAGTATGGACAGGGGGGTCTACGAGCAGTACTTC.

The V and J genes are TRBV10-3 and TRBJ1-3; D unclear. Germline lookup yields CDR1 ENHRY and CDR2 SYGVKD. This CDR3 has 15 residues. V dropped 0 bases and J dropped 0 bases, with 6 bases sitting between them. In nucleotides, the CDR3 is TGTGCCATCAGTGAGTCCGCAACCTCTGGAAACACCATATATTTT. Its protein product is CAISESATSGNTIYF.

The CDR3 protein is CASSPVVTGELFF. Here the CDR3 DNA reads TGTGCCAGCTCACCAGTAGTCACCGGGGAGCTGTTTTTT. This sequence joins TRBV18 and TRBJ2-2; D unresolved. The CDR3 extends over 13 amino acids. The ends were cut back, 2 bases at V and 4 bases at J, with 5 bases in the middle. CDR1 and CDR2 from the germline V gene are KGHSH and LQKENI.

This chain connects TRBV10-3 to TRBJ2-7; no reliable D call. Deletions cut 6 bases from V and 3 bases from J, with 15 bases between. Per the germline V gene, CDR1 is ENHRY and CDR2 is SYGVKD. This CDR3 is 14 amino acids long. CDR3 bases: TGTGCCATCAGAGTGCAAGACGCAGTCTACGAGCAGTACTTC. Translation gives CAIRVQDAVYEQYF.

This chain links TRBV2 with TRBJ2-1; D may be TRBD1 or TRBD2 (5 bases each). The length of the CDR3 is 16 residues. CDR1 SNHLY and CDR2 FYNNEI come from the germline V gene. Trimming took off 6 bases at V and 0 bases at J, with 15 bases between the two ends. As DNA, the CDR3 is TGTGCCAGCAGAACGGGACGGGGAAGCTCCTACAATGAGCAGTTCTTC. This translates into CASRTGRGSSYNEQFF.

The rearrangement links TRBV18 to TRBJ2-2; 9 bases are a match to TRBD2. The CDR3 contains 16 residues. Trimming took 3 bases from V and 5 from J; bases not matched to a gene: 7. Germline V gene lookup returns CDR1 KGHSH and CDR2 LQKENI. The CDR3 is CASSPLVAGETGELFF. The CDR3 DNA reads as TGTGCCAGCTCACCCCTTGTAGCGGGAGAAACCGGGGAGCTGTTTTTT.